These 28 T cell receptor beta chains came from one sample sequenced in a study of T cell responses to AZD1222 COVID-19 vaccine. Data came from immunoSEQ multiplex PCR; TCRdb stores just in-frame clones and leaves some out. The sample lists around 70,000 clones, less than 85% occurring once. Sample: peripheral blood, taken on day 0 of AZD1222 vaccination. All receptors come from an adult in good health.

The chain combines TRBV3-1 (or the pseudogene TRBV3-2) with TRBJ1-2; D unresolved. V was trimmed by 4 bases and J by 4 bases, leaving 10 bases between them. CDR3 size: 13 residues. CDR1 and CDR2 from the germline V gene are LGHDT and YNNKEL (reference sequence). CDR3 nucleotide sequence: TGTGCCAGCAGCCCAACAAGCGGCTATGGCTACACCTTC. Translation: CASSPTSGYGYTF.

On this clone: Other DNA sequences of this sample code for an identical CDR3. V usage is TRBV3-1 (or the pseudogene TRBV3-2) and J usage is TRBJ1-4; D is uncertain. Looked up from germline, CDR1 is LGHDT and CDR2 is YNNKEL (reference sequence). The CDR3 extends over 16 amino acids. Trimming shortened V by 6 bases and J by 6 bases, and 20 bases separated the two germline ends. The CDR3 coding sequence is TGTGCCAGCAGTCCTAAACGTCCCCAAGTAGATGAAAAACTGTTTTTT. It is translated as CASSPKRPQVDEKLFF.

The rearrangement joins TRBV11-3 to TRBJ2-6, with TRBD1 matching over 7 bases. The CDR3 spans 16 residues. From germline, CDR1 is SGHNT and CDR2 YENEEA. Germline trimming cut 5 bases from V and 3 bases from J; bases unmatched to any gene: 7. The chain's CDR3 is CASSQGTAGGANVLTF. CDR3 DNA: TGTGCCAGCAGCCAGGGGACAGCTGGTGGGGCCAACGTCCTGACTTTC.

The CDR3 reads CASSAPDGNYGYTF. Written as DNA, the CDR3 is TGTGCCAGCAGTGCGCCCGACGGCAACTATGGCTACACCTTC. The gene calls are TRBV6-6 and TRBJ1-2; D not certain. The CDR3 runs 14 residues. CDR1 is MNHNY, CDR2 SVGAGI, per germline (reference sequence). V shed 5 bases and J shed 2 bases, with 12 bases lying between them.

The chain carries TRBV4-1 and TRBJ1-3; D is uncertain. Trimming pared 4 bases from V and 5 bases from J, leaving 18 bases between. CDR1 MGHRA and CDR2 YSYEKL come from the germline V gene. CDR3 length equals 16 residues. Written as DNA, the CDR3 is TGCGCCAGCAGCCCCACCCTGGGCCAGCAAAGAAACACCATATATTTT. This sequence encodes CASSPTLGQQRNTIYF.

The chain links TRBV4-1 to TRBJ1-1, with D possibly matching TRBD1 (6 bases). Deletions cut 5 bases from V and 7 bases from J, with 14 bases between. CDR3 length equals 13 residues. Looked up from germline, CDR1 is MGHRA and CDR2 is YSYEKL. The CDR3 region is CASSNLKGDEAFF. CDR3 nucleotide sequence: TGCGCCAGCAGCAACCTCAAGGGGGATGAAGCTTTCTTT.

This chain links TRBV19 with TRBJ2-3; D might be TRBD2 (5 bases). V lost 7 bases and J lost 6, with 17 bases in between. CDR3 length: 14 residues. The germline CDR1 and CDR2 sequences are LNHDA and SQIVND (reference sequence). DNA for the CDR3: TGTGCCAGTACTCCTGGAGGACGTGCGGATACGCAGTATTTT. Amino acid sequence: CASTPGGRADTQYF.

This clone was found a few times. The rearrangement links TRBV27 to TRBJ2-2, with 10 positions matching TRBD2. With V trimmed by 3 bases and J by 5 bases, 6 bases remained unmatched. The germline V gene has CDR1 MNHEY and CDR2 SMNVEV (reference sequence). CDR3 length equals 16 residues. CDR3 sequence: CASSFSPSGRTGELFF. CDR3 DNA sequence: TGTGCCAGCAGTTTTTCCCCTAGCGGGAGAACCGGGGAGCTGTTTTTT.

The chain uses TRBV7-9 and TRBJ1-2; 10 bases are shared with TRBD1. Germline CDR1 and CDR2: SEHNR and FQNEAQ (reference sequence). The CDR3 extends over 14 amino acids. V dropped 4 bases and J dropped 7; count of bases not matched to a gene: 6. The DNA for the CDR3 is TGTGCCAGCAGCTCCATCCGGGACAGGGGTGGCTACACCTTC. Translated, it gives CASSSIRDRGGYTF.

The chain recombines TRBV7-2 with TRBJ1-5; D gene uncertain. Germline V lookup: CDR1 SGHTA, CDR2 FQGNSA. Trimming removed 3 bases from V and 5 bases from J, with 5 bases in between. CDR3 length: 12 residues. CDR3 protein: CASSLGYQPQHF. The CDR3 nucleotides are TGTGCCAGCAGCTTGGGATATCAGCCCCAGCATTTT.

The chain is built from TRBV6-6 and TRBJ2-7; perhaps TRBD1 as D (6 bases). This CDR3 is built from 14 residues. Trimming took off 5 bases at V and 4 bases at J, with 15 bases between the two ends. Germline CDR1 is MNHNY and CDR2 is SVGAGI (reference sequence). CDR3 sequence reads: CASSPGTSMYEQYF. In DNA form, the CDR3 reads TGTGCCAGCAGTCCCGGGACATCTATGTACGAGCAGTACTTC.

This clone was seen once. The V call is TRBV28, the J call TRBJ1-1, with D possibly matching TRBD1 (5 bases). V was trimmed by 10 bases and J by 8 bases, leaving 17 bases between them. This CDR3 is 12 amino acids long. Germline lookup yields CDR1 MDHEN and CDR2 SYDVKM. CDR3 region: CAISPGKIEAFF. CDR3 bases: TGTGCCATTTCACCAGGGAAAATAGAAGCTTTCTTT.

V usage is TRBV5-1 and J usage is TRBJ2-7, with D uncertain. Germline CDR1 reads SGHRS; CDR2 reads YFSETQ. This CDR3 has 15 amino acids. The V end lost 0 bases, the J end lost 5 bases, and 15 bases lay between the germline ends. The CDR3 loop is CASSLDSPRYHEQYF. The CDR3 DNA reads as TGCGCCAGCAGCTTGGACAGCCCCCGATATCACGAGCAGTACTTC. Full variable domain (remainder filled in from reference TRBV5-1 and TRBJ2-7): KAGVTQTPRYLIKTRGQQVTLSCSPISGHRSVSWYQQTPGQGLQFLFEYFSETQRNKGNFPGRFSGRQFSNSRSEMNVSTLELGDSALYLCASSLDSPRYHEQYFGPGTRLTVT.

The chain carries TRBV11-1 and TRBJ2-2, with a weak D call TRBD2 (5 bases). This CDR3 has 14 residues. Germline V CDR1 and CDR2: SGHAT, FQDESV (reference sequence). V shed 7 bases and J shed 4 bases, with 13 bases lying between them. CDR3 sequence (DNA): TGTGCCAGCAATCTAAACGGAGGCACCGGGGAGCTGTTTTTT. It codes for CASNLNGGTGELFF.

This clone has just a few counts. This chain joins TRBV5-1 and TRBJ1-4; 8 bases fit TRBD1. V lost 4 bases, J lost 8 bases, and 7 bases stayed unmatched. The germline V gene encodes CDR1 SGHRS and CDR2 YFSETQ. There are 14 residues in the CDR3. The CDR3 protein is CASSEGTGGEKLFF. For the CDR3, the DNA is TGCGCCAGCAGCGAAGGGACAGGCGGGGAAAAACTGTTTTTT.

Only one count was recorded for this clone. V and J are TRBV19 and TRBJ2-1; 8 bases match TRBD1. The CDR3 is 14 amino acids. Germline CDR1 and CDR2: LNHDA and SQIVND (reference sequence). V was clipped by 7 bases and J by 8 bases; unmatched bases: 10. The CDR3 sequence is CASTLQGEKDEQFF. The CDR3 bases are TGTGCCAGTACCTTACAGGGGGAAAAAGATGAGCAGTTCTTC.

The rearrangement joins TRBV19 to TRBJ2-1; 9 positions agree with TRBD1. The CDR3 sequence is 15 residues long. Germline values: CDR1 LNHDA, CDR2 SQIVND (reference sequence). The V and J ends lost 6 bases and 4 bases, in that order; junction bases with no gene match: 7. The DNA of the CDR3 is TGTGCCAGTAGCCCGACAGGGGGGGGTTACAATGAGCAGTTCTTC. Translated: CASSPTGGGYNEQFF. The variable domain in full, completed from reference TRBV19 and TRBJ2-1, reads DGGITQSPKYLFRKEGQNVTLSCEQNLNHDAMYWYRQDPGQGLRLIYYSQIVNDFQKGDIAEGYSVSREKKESFPLTVTSAQKNPTAFYLCASSPTGGGYNEQFFGPGTRLTVL.

This clone was counted between two and nine times. This chain's CDR3 is CAIGAGANVLTF. As DNA, the CDR3 is TGTGCCATCGGGGCCGGGGCCAACGTCCTGACTTTC. The rearrangement joins TRBV10-3 to TRBJ2-6; tentatively, D is TRBD1 (5 bases). Trimming took off 8 bases at V and 4 bases at J, with 6 bases between the two ends. Germline V gene lookup returns CDR1 ENHRY and CDR2 SYGVKD. The CDR3 is 12 amino acids.

CDR3 sequence: CASSDPGASYEQYF. The DNA for the CDR3 is TGCGCCAGCAGTGACCCCGGAGCCTCCTACGAGCAGTACTTC. The gene calls are TRBV10-1 and TRBJ2-7; D is uncertain. Germline V gives CDR1 WNHNN, CDR2 SYGVQD (reference sequence). Trimming took off 3 bases at V and 0 bases at J, with 9 bases between the two ends. This CDR3 is built from 14 residues.

This chain uses TRBV5-1 with TRBJ2-1; 10 bases map to TRBD2. With V trimmed by 3 bases and J by 0 bases, 6 bases remained unmatched. Germline loops: CDR1 SGHRS, CDR2 YFSETQ. The CDR3 spans 17 residues. Written as DNA, the CDR3 is TGCGCCAGCAGCTGGGAACCTAGCGGGAGCTCCTACAATGAGCAGTTCTTC. This sequence encodes CASSWEPSGSSYNEQFF.

The J gene is TRBJ1-1, the V gene TRBV12-3 or TRBV12-4, with D perhaps matching TRBD1 (5 bases). V lost 6 bases, J lost 0 bases, and 8 bases lay in between. The CDR3 is made up of 13 amino acids. CDR3 sequence reads: CASSGTLNTEAFF. CDR3 sequence (DNA): TGTGCCAGCAGCGGGACCTTGAACACTGAAGCTTTCTTT.

The chain links TRBV5-1 to TRBJ1-6; D is uncertain. V shed 4 bases and J shed 7 bases, with 12 bases lying between them. Germline V gene data show CDR1 as SGHRS and CDR2 as YFSETQ. The CDR3 runs to 14 residues. CDR3 loop: CASSRGPLNSPLHF. In DNA, the CDR3 is TGCGCCAGCAGCCGAGGACCCTTAAATTCACCCCTCCACTTT.

This clone came up once. The chain recombines TRBV4-2 with TRBJ1-2; D is uncertain. The CDR3 has 11 residues. Deletions cut 0 bases from V and 5 bases from J, with 1 base between. Germline-derived CDR1 and CDR2 are LGHNA and YNFKEQ. The CDR3 DNA reads TGTGCCAGCAGCCAAGATTATGGCTACACCTTC. Protein product: CASSQDYGYTF.

The gene calls are TRBV7-8 and TRBJ1-6; possibly TRBD1 for D (6 bases). V lost 1 base and J 7 bases, leaving 14 bases between the germline ends. The CDR3 contains 16 residues. The germline gives CDR1 SGHVS, CDR2 FQNEAQ. Here the CDR3 reads CASSLGTASTNSPLHF. CDR3 coding DNA: TGTGCCAGCAGCTTAGGGACAGCCTCTACCAATTCACCCCTCCACTTT.

This sequence joins TRBV18 and TRBJ2-7; D might be TRBD1 (6 bases). There are 12 residues in the CDR3. Trimming took 3 bases from V and 6 from J, leaving 9 bases between them. From germline, CDR1 is KGHSH and CDR2 LQKENI. As DNA, the CDR3 is TGTGCCAGCTCACCGGGACAAAGCGAGCAGTACTTC. This gives the protein CASSPGQSEQYF.

The V gene is TRBV18, the J gene TRBJ1-1; 7 positions agree with TRBD1. The V gene's germline CDR1 is KGHSH and CDR2 LQKENI. Losses at the gene ends were 3 bases for V and 3 bases for J; bases not matched to a gene: 10. The CDR3 consists of 16 residues. CDR3 amino acids: CASSPKPGQLYTEAFF. DNA for the CDR3: TGTGCCAGCTCACCGAAACCGGGACAGCTTTACACTGAAGCTTTCTTT.

This chain joins TRBV19 and TRBJ2-1, with TRBD1 matching over 7 bases. V lost 5 bases and J lost 8; bases outside the gene matches: 15. Germline CDR1 is LNHDA and CDR2 is SQIVND (reference sequence). This CDR3 has 16 amino acids. As DNA, the CDR3 is TGTGCCAGTAGTGGCCTGGACAGGCTGCGATCGGATGAGCAGTTCTTC. Translated: CASSGLDRLRSDEQFF.

J is TRBJ2-7 and V is TRBV5-6; 8 nucleotides align to TRBD1. Germline V gene lookup returns CDR1 SGHDT and CDR2 YYEEEE. The V gene end was trimmed by 4 bases and the J gene end by 2 bases; junction bases not matched to a gene: 8. This CDR3 contains 15 residues. In DNA form, the CDR3 reads TGTGCCAGCAGCATTCTGACAGGGGACCCCTACGAGCAGTACTTC. Protein product: CASSILTGDPYEQYF.